This entry describes one T cell receptor (beta chain). Its antigen is unidentified. The data derive from a study of T cell responses to AZD1222 COVID-19 vaccine. General study results and limits: A rise in Spike-specific TCR breadth and depth followed two AZD1222 doses.

Per the germline V gene, CDR1 is SGHNT and CDR2 is YYREEE (reference sequence). This CDR3 contains 15 residues. Trimming at V came to 2 bases and at J to 6 bases, leaving 1 base not matched to a gene. The repertoire was sequenced with immunoSEQ multiplex PCR; TCRdb's copy has only in-frame clones and lacks some. The sample has nearly 95,000 clones; 90% are singletons. The sequence was collected from an adult in good health. V usage is TRBV5-4 and J usage is TRBJ2-2; 13 bases align to TRBD2. Sequenced here: peripheral blood, sampled on day 0 of AZD1222 vaccination. This chain's CDR3 is CASSLTSGGAGELFF. DNA of the CDR3: TGTGCCAGCAGCTTAACTAGCGGGGGGGCCGGGGAGCTGTTTTTT.